These 23 T cell receptor beta chains were all obtained from the same sample, sequenced in a study of radiation and T cells in renal cell carcinoma. Libraries were prepared by immunoSEQ multiplex PCR; TCRdb keeps only in-frame clonotypes and omits some of them. The sample has about 60,000 clones, around 78% seen once; the top ten hold approximately 7%. Time point given: blood 2 weeks post-SBRT. Treatment defined: 15 Gy SBRT to primary tumor, nephrectomy 4 weeks later. This material consisted of blood, taken from a patient whose treatment included radiotherapy and nephrectomy. These receptors were taken from a man in his sixties with renal cell carcinoma.

CDR3 in DNA: TGTGCCAGCCGGGACAGGAAAAACATTCAGTACTTC. This sequence encodes CASRDRKNIQYF. The chain joins TRBV7-8 to TRBJ2-4; 8 positions agree with TRBD1. Per the germline V gene, CDR1 is SGHVS and CDR2 is FQNEAQ. J was trimmed by 4 bases and V by 8 bases; bases with no gene match: 1. The CDR3 loop spans 12 amino acids. The entire variable domain, with the rest obtained from reference TRBV7-8 and TRBJ2-4, is as follows: GAGVSQSPRYKVAKRGQDVALRCDPISGHVSLFWYQQALGQGPEFLTYFQNEAQLDKSGLPSDRFFAERPEGSVSTLKIQRTQQEDSAVYLCASRDRKNIQYFGAGTRLSVL.

This chain links TRBV6-5 with TRBJ2-3; 10 nucleotides line up with TRBD2. CDR1 MNHEY and CDR2 SVGAGI come from the germline V gene. Losses at the gene ends were 5 bases for V and 5 bases for J; bases not matched to a gene: 4. This CDR3 has 14 residues. The CDR3 is CASSSGRARDTQYF. Here the CDR3 DNA reads TGTGCCAGCAGTAGCGGGAGGGCCAGAGATACGCAGTATTTT.

This clone appeared once. The chain has TRBV11-1 and TRBJ1-2, with D perhaps matching TRBD1 (5 bases). The V end was cut by 5 bases, the J end by 6 bases, with 13 bases between. CDR3 length: 13 residues. Germline V gives CDR1 SGHAT, CDR2 FQDESV (reference sequence). The CDR3 DNA reads as TGTGCCAGCAGCATATTTGGGGGTAATGGCTACACCTTC. It yields the protein CASSIFGGNGYTF.

V and J are TRBV11-3 and TRBJ1-1; the D is unclear. V lost 5 bases, J lost 2 bases, and 12 bases lay in between. Germline loops: CDR1 SGHNT, CDR2 YENEEA. The CDR3 totals 14 residues. CDR3 sequence (DNA): TGTGCCAGCAGCGGAAAGTCTTTCAACACTGAAGCTTTCTTT. It is translated as CASSGKSFNTEAFF.

This clone has only one observation. The rearrangement uses TRBV15 and TRBJ2-6; D remains unclear. CDR1 is LNHNV and CDR2 is YYDKDF in the germline V gene (reference sequence). This CDR3 contains 16 residues. The ends were cut back, 1 base at V and 0 bases at J, with 7 bases in the middle. CDR3: CATSRVDNSGANVLTF. CDR3 nucleotides: TGTGCCACCAGCAGAGTGGATAACTCTGGGGCCAACGTCCTGACTTTC. The full variable domain, rest sourced from reference TRBV15 and TRBJ2-6, is DAMVIQNPRYQVTQFGKPVTLSCSQTLNHNVMYWYQQKSSQAPKLLFHYYDKDFNNEADTPDNFQSRRPNTSFCFLDIRSPGLGDTAMYLCATSRVDNSGANVLTFGAGSRLTVL.

The V and J genes are TRBV2 and TRBJ1-2, with D possibly matching TRBD1 (6 bases). Looked up from germline, CDR1 is SNHLY and CDR2 is FYNNEI. This CDR3 is built from 16 residues. Trimming left V 7 bases short and J 4 bases short, with 22 bases between. The CDR3 reads CASTLQGTAGGYGYTF. The CDR3 coding sequence is TGTGCCAGCACCCTTCAGGGGACGGCCGGGGGCTATGGCTACACCTTC.

This clone has just a few counts. The chain has TRBV11-3 and TRBJ2-3, with TRBD1 matching 7 bases. V dropped 5 bases and J dropped 1; count of bases not matched to a gene: 6. The germline V gene has CDR1 SGHNT and CDR2 YENEEA. The CDR3 length is 15 residues. CDR3 bases: TGTGCCAGCAGCAAACAGGGGATCGGCACAGATACGCAGTATTTT. Its translation is CASSKQGIGTDTQYF.

The chain recombines TRBV7-7 with TRBJ2-5; a possible D gene is TRBD1 (6 bases). V was trimmed by 5 bases and J by 1 base, leaving 8 bases between them. CDR3 length: 13 amino acids. Germline loops: CDR1 SSHAT, CDR2 FNYEAQ (reference sequence). For the CDR3, the DNA is TGTGCCAGCAGCCAGGGGTCCCAAGAGACCCAGTACTTC. It translates to CASSQGSQETQYF.

The chain is built from TRBV2 and TRBJ2-5; 11 bases are shared with TRBD2. Germline lookup yields CDR1 SNHLY and CDR2 FYNNEI. The CDR3 loop spans 16 amino acids. J gave up 4 bases and V 2 bases, and 6 bases lay outside the gene matches. CDR3 bases: TGTGCCAGCAGTGAATTAGCGGGAGGGAGTCGAGAGACCCAGTACTTC. It is translated as CASSELAGGSRETQYF.

This clone was observed a few times. This chain connects TRBV7-9 to TRBJ2-2; 9 bases match TRBD1. V lost 1 base and J lost 7; bases outside the gene matches: 4. Germline V gene data show CDR1 as SEHNR and CDR2 as FQNEAQ (reference sequence). The CDR3 covers 15 residues. CDR3 sequence (DNA): TGTGCCAGCAGCTTAGGGACAGGGGACGTCGGGGAGCTGTTTTTT. Translated: CASSLGTGDVGELFF.

CDR3 nucleotides: TGTGCCAGCTCATCCCGGACTAGCATCCGAAGCACAGATACGCAGTATTTT. Residues: CASSSRTSIRSTDTQYF. The chain recombines TRBV18 with TRBJ2-3; TRBD2 matches 8 bases. The CDR3 has 17 residues. Germline CDR1 is KGHSH and CDR2 is LQKENI. V was clipped by 5 bases and J by 0 bases; unmatched bases: 10.

The V and J genes are TRBV30 and TRBJ2-7; 11 nucleotides line up with TRBD2. Germline V gene data show CDR1 as GTSNPN and CDR2 as SVGIG (reference sequence). CDR3 length equals 15 residues. Losses at the gene ends were 3 bases for V and 0 bases for J; bases not matched to a gene: 4. The CDR3 is CAWSPSGRFSYEQYV. The CDR3 DNA reads as TGTGCCTGGAGCCCTAGCGGGAGGTTCTCCTACGAGCAGTACGTC.

V and J are TRBV19 and TRBJ1-1, with TRBD1 as a possible D gene (5 bases). Trimming left V 3 bases short and J 4 bases short, with 18 bases between. Germline-derived CDR1 and CDR2 are LNHDA and SQIVND (reference sequence). This CDR3 region has 16 residues. This CDR3 is CASSMVLPEGITEAFF. Written as DNA, the CDR3 is TGTGCCAGTAGTATGGTCCTCCCAGAGGGGATCACTGAAGCTTTCTTT.

This clone was seen only a few times. The rearrangement joins TRBV19 to TRBJ2-4, with D possibly matching TRBD2 (6 bases). This CDR3 has 12 amino acids. V was trimmed by 5 bases and J by 7 bases, leaving 9 bases between them. Germline CDR1 is LNHDA and CDR2 is SQIVND (reference sequence). CDR3 in amino acids: CASSLSGNIQYF. CDR3 in DNA: TGTGCCAGTAGTCTGAGCGGGAACATTCAGTACTTC.

This chain joins TRBV28 and TRBJ1-1; 11 nucleotides line up with TRBD1. The length of the CDR3 is 17 residues. The V segment lost 4 bases and the J segment 1 base; nucleotides outside the gene matches: 8. Germline values: CDR1 MDHEN, CDR2 SYDVKM. The CDR3 DNA is TGTGCCAGCAGTTATCCGGACAGGGGGCGCGGGAACACTGAAGCTTTCTTT. Its translation: CASSYPDRGRGNTEAFF.

This clone was counted between two and nine times. Here the CDR3 reads CASSRRQAGGFSEQFF. In DNA form, the CDR3 reads TGTGCCAGCAGCCGCCGCCAAGCGGGGGGGTTTAGTGAGCAGTTCTTC. The chain combines TRBV13 with TRBJ2-1; 10 nucleotides align to TRBD2. The CDR3 covers 16 residues. Germline V gene lookup returns CDR1 PRHDT and CDR2 FYEKMQ (reference sequence). J gave up 9 bases and V 5 bases, and 13 bases lay outside the gene matches.

This clone was observed once. The CDR3 region has the DNA TGTGCCAGCAGCTCCATCCCCGGGACTAGCGGTAACTACGAGCAGTACGTC. This sequence encodes CASSSIPGTSGNYEQYV. The chain couples TRBV13 to TRBJ2-7, with 11 bases fitting TRBD2. Looked up from germline, CDR1 is PRHDT and CDR2 is FYEKMQ (reference sequence). V gave up 4 bases and J gave up 3 bases; unmatched junction bases: 11. This CDR3 has 17 residues.

The genes are TRBV6-5 and TRBJ1-2; tentatively, D is TRBD1 (6 bases). The CDR3 is made up of 14 amino acids. Trimming stripped 6 bases from V and 3 bases from J, with 14 bases between. Germline V lookup: CDR1 MNHEY, CDR2 SVGAGI. The CDR3 DNA is TGTGCCAGCAGCTCGGGGGGGGCGGACTATGGCTACACCTTC. Its protein product is CASSSGGADYGYTF.

This clone has a single count. The V and J genes are TRBV28 and TRBJ1-1, with D hard to call. Germline V gene sequence: CDR1 MDHEN, CDR2 SYDVKM. The CDR3 consists of 15 residues. V lost 7 bases, J lost 1 base, and 16 bases lay in between. As DNA, the CDR3 is TGTGCCAGCATTTACGGTGGCGAGGGGAACACTGAAGCTTTCTTT. As protein: CASIYGGEGNTEAFF.

The V call is TRBV5-1, the J call TRBJ1-2, with D maybe TRBD1 (6 bases). The germline V and J ends were trimmed by 4 bases and 4 bases, with 17 bases remaining between them. The CDR3 runs 15 residues. The germline CDR1 and CDR2 sequences are SGHRS and YFSETQ. This chain's CDR3 is CASSEGQQKTYGYTF. CDR3 bases: TGCGCCAGCAGCGAAGGACAGCAAAAGACCTATGGCTACACCTTC.

This chain links TRBV9 with TRBJ2-6, with unresolved D. With 4 bases removed from V and 0 bases from J, the gap between germline ends came to 5 bases. The CDR3 has 14 amino acids. Germline CDR1 reads SGDLS; CDR2 reads YYNGEE. The DNA for the CDR3 is TGTGCCAGCAGCATTGACTCTGGGGCCAACGTCCTGACTTTC. This encodes CASSIDSGANVLTF.

The chain combines TRBV5-1 with TRBJ1-4; 11 nucleotides agree with TRBD1. Germline V gene lookup returns CDR1 SGHRS and CDR2 YFSETQ. V was clipped by 4 bases and J by 7 bases; unmatched bases: 6. The CDR3 loop spans 15 amino acids. DNA of the CDR3: TGCGCCAGCAGCCCCCGGACAGGGGGCGGTGAAAAACTGTTTTTT. The encoded protein is CASSPRTGGGEKLFF.

This chain links TRBV4-3 with TRBJ1-2; 8 bases match TRBD1. The junction had 7 bases not matched to a gene; V was cut back by 1 base and J by 6 bases. Per germline, CDR1 LGHNA and CDR2 YSLEER. This CDR3 region has 15 residues. In DNA, the CDR3 is TGCGCCAGCAGCCAAGTTTTGACAGGGGAGGATGGCTACACCTTC. Protein sequence: CASSQVLTGEDGYTF.